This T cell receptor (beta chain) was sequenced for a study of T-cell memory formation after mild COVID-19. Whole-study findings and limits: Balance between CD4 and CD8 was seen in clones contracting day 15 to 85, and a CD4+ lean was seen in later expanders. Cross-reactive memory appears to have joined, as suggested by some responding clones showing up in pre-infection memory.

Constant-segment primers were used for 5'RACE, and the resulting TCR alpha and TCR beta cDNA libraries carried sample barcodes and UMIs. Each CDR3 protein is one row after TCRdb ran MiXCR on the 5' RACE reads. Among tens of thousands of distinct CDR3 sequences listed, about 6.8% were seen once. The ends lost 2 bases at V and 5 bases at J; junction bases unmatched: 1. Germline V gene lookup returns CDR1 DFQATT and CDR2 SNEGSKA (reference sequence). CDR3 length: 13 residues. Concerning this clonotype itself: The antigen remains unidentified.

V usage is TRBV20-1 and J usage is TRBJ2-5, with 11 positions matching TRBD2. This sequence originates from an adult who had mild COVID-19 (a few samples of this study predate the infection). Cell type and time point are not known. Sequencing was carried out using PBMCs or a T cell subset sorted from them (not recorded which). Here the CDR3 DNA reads TGCAGTGCTAGACCTAGCGGGAGGGAGACCCAGTACTTC. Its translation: CSARPSGRETQYF.